A single sample gave rise to the 19 T cell receptor beta chains below, sequenced in a study of T cells in tuberculosis. Here immunoSEQ multiplex PCR was the method, and the copy in TCRdb shows in-frame clones only, minus some. The sample lists tens of thousands of clones, around 94% occurring once. Sample: PBMCs. These receptors came from a donor under 30 with latent tuberculosis or without tuberculosis infection. Some clones in this sample may be carry-over from other donors' samples.

The chain has TRBV19 and TRBJ1-2; TRBD1 aligns across 7 bases. J gave up 7 bases and V 5 bases, and 4 bases lay outside the gene matches. Germline CDR1 reads LNHDA; CDR2 reads SQIVND (reference sequence). The CDR3 consists of 12 residues. The CDR3 loop reads CASSSGTVGYTF. Written as DNA, the CDR3 is TGTGCCAGTAGTTCCGGGACAGTTGGCTACACCTTC. The entire variable domain, with the rest obtained from reference TRBV19 and TRBJ1-2, is as follows: DGGITQSPKYLFRKEGQNVTLSCEQNLNHDAMYWYRQDPGQGLRLIYYSQIVNDFQKGDIAEGYSVSREKKESFPLTVTSAQKNPTAFYLCASSSGTVGYTFGSGTRLTVV.

V and J are TRBV7-9 and TRBJ1-2, with 9 bases that match TRBD1. Trimming cost V 2 bases and J 8 bases; bases outside gene matches: 3. Germline assignment: CDR1 SEHNR and CDR2 FQNEAQ (reference sequence). The CDR3 loop spans 13 amino acids. CDR3: CASSLTQGAGYTF. The CDR3 bases are TGTGCCAGCAGCTTAACACAGGGGGCGGGCTACACCTTC.

The rearrangement uses TRBV27 and TRBJ2-6; D is perhaps TRBD2 (5 bases). Germline values: CDR1 MNHEY, CDR2 SMNVEV (reference sequence). Trimming shortened V by 1 base and J by 3 bases, and 7 bases separated the two germline ends. This CDR3 has 15 amino acids. CDR3 DNA: TGTGCCAGCAGTTTATGGGGAGATGGGGCCAACGTCCTGACTTTC. Translating gives CASSLWGDGANVLTF. Full variable domain (outside the CDR3, taken from reference TRBV27 and TRBJ2-6): EAQVTQNPRYLITVTGKKLTVTCSQNMNHEYMSWYRQDPGLGLRQIYYSMNVEVTDKGDVPEGYKVSRKEKRNFPLILESPSPNQTSLYFCASSLWGDGANVLTFGAGSRLTVL.

The chain couples TRBV15 to TRBJ2-7; 8 bases agree with TRBD2. After removal of 8 bases from V and 6 bases from J, the junction contained 12 bases not matched to a gene. The CDR3 has 14 residues. In germline, CDR1 is LNHNV, CDR2 YYDKDF (reference sequence). The CDR3 here is CATGTRLEVGEQYF. The CDR3 DNA sequence: TGTGCCACCGGGACTAGACTGGAGGTAGGCGAGCAGTACTTC.

The chain carries TRBV19 and TRBJ1-1; TRBD1 matches at 7 bases. The CDR3 contains 18 residues. V shed 4 bases, J shed 3 bases, and the junction held 17 bases outside the gene matches. CDR1 and CDR2 from the germline V gene are LNHDA and SQIVND (reference sequence). CDR3: CASSTHRGIYPKDTEAFF. The CDR3 coding sequence is TGTGCCAGTAGTACTCACAGGGGTATATACCCCAAAGACACTGAAGCTTTCTTT.

The rearrangement joins TRBV7-2 to TRBJ2-7, with D possibly being TRBD1 (5 bases). V gave up 1 base and J gave up 0 bases, with 19 bases separating them. CDR3 length: 18 amino acids. Germline CDR1 SGHTA, CDR2 FQGNSA. The CDR3 nucleotides read TGTGCCAGCAGCTTAGGCATAGCCCTTACAGGAGACTCCTACGAGCAGTACTTC. This codes for CASSLGIALTGDSYEQYF.

The genes are TRBV5-4 and TRBJ1-1; D remains unclear. In germline, CDR1 is SGHNT, CDR2 YYREEE (reference sequence). The V end was cut by 0 bases, the J end by 1 base, with 10 bases between. The CDR3 totals 15 residues. As DNA, the CDR3 is TGTGCCAGCAGCTTGGGCGACGCAGGGAACACTGAAGCTTTCTTT. Translating it yields CASSLGDAGNTEAFF.

V is TRBV2 and J is TRBJ2-3, with D possibly being TRBD1 (5 bases). This CDR3 comprises 15 residues. Germline CDR1 SNHLY, CDR2 FYNNEI. V was clipped by 10 bases and J by 1 base, with 18 bases between them. Here the CDR3 reads CATDWSSGRTDTQYF. CDR3 bases: TGTGCCACCGATTGGAGTTCAGGGCGCACAGATACGCAGTATTTT.

V and J are TRBV5-6 and TRBJ1-2; maybe TRBD1 (6 bases). V was clipped by 4 bases and J by 4 bases, with 14 bases between them. Germline CDR1 SGHDT, CDR2 YYEEEE. The CDR3 has 14 amino acids. The CDR3, as DNA: TGTGCCAGCAGCCCGGGGACAAGTACCTATGGCTACACCTTC. Its protein is CASSPGTSTYGYTF.

A single count supports this clone. The chain joins TRBV19 to TRBJ2-7, with TRBD1 matching 12 bases. This CDR3 has 15 amino acids. The germline V gene has CDR1 LNHDA and CDR2 SQIVND (reference sequence). V lost 6 bases, J lost 7 bases, and 10 bases stayed unmatched. This CDR3 is CASSNSGTGGEEQYF. In DNA form, the CDR3 reads TGTGCCAGTAGCAACTCCGGGACAGGGGGCGAAGAGCAGTACTTC.

The CDR3 loop reads CASSHMPRTSSYEQYF. CDR3 bases: TGTGCCAGCAGCCACATGCCCAGGACTTCCTCCTACGAGCAGTACTTC. The rearrangement links TRBV11-2 to TRBJ2-7, with a weak D call TRBD2 (5 bases). Germline-derived CDR1 and CDR2 are SGHAT and FQNNGV. The CDR3 covers 16 residues. V lost 5 bases and J 0 bases, leaving 17 bases between the germline ends.

V and J are TRBV4-1 and TRBJ2-2, with 8 bases identical to TRBD2. The CDR3 has 16 residues. V trimming: 6 bases; J trimming: 2 bases; junction bases outside the gene matches: 8. Germline loops: CDR1 MGHRA, CDR2 YSYEKL. The CDR3 sequence: CASRGEAGGNTGELFF. The CDR3 DNA follows: TGCGCCAGCAGAGGAGAGGCGGGGGGCAACACCGGGGAGCTGTTTTTT.

The chain carries TRBV5-6 and TRBJ1-2; D not resolved. The CDR3 consists of 14 residues. V lost 2 bases to trimming and J lost 2 bases, with 10 bases between them. Germline-derived CDR1 and CDR2 are SGHDT and YYEEEE. The CDR3 DNA is TGTGCCAGCAGCTTAGAGGGCCCCAACTATGGCTACACCTTC. As protein: CASSLEGPNYGYTF.

The chain links TRBV15 to TRBJ2-3; the D is unclear. The germline V and J ends were trimmed by 0 bases and 0 bases, with 4 bases remaining between them. The CDR3 is made up of 14 amino acids. In germline, CDR1 is LNHNV, CDR2 YYDKDF (reference sequence). CDR3 coding DNA: TGTGCCACCAGCAGAGATATGAGCACAGATACGCAGTATTTT. Its translation is CATSRDMSTDTQYF.

The chain employs TRBV11-2 and TRBJ2-7; D may be TRBD2 (6 bases). The V end lost 2 bases, the J end lost 0 bases, and 11 bases lay between the germline ends. The CDR3 spans 15 residues. The V gene's germline CDR1 is SGHAT and CDR2 FQNNGV. CDR3 nucleotide sequence: TGTGCCAGCAGCTTACCGCGGGGAAGCTCCTACGAGCAGTACTTC. It encodes CASSLPRGSSYEQYF.

The chain combines TRBV7-6 with TRBJ1-3; perhaps TRBD1 as D (5 bases). Trimming took 6 bases from V and 12 from J, leaving 21 bases between them. The CDR3 has 14 residues. Germline loops: CDR1 SGHVS, CDR2 FNYEAQ. The CDR3 DNA reads TGTGCCAGCAGGGAGGGGACCGTCACGGGGGGCATATATTTT. Translation: CASREGTVTGGIYF. Full variable domain (missing parts from reference TRBV7-6 and TRBJ1-3): GAGVSQSPRYKVTKRGQDVALRCDPISGHVSLYWYRQALGQGPEFLTYFNYEAQQDKSGLPNDRFSAERPEGSISTLTIQRTEQRDSAMYRCASREGTVTGGIYFGEGSWLTVV.

This chain links TRBV5-1 with TRBJ2-1; D call uncertain. CDR1 is SGHRS, CDR2 YFSETQ, per germline. The CDR3 spans 14 residues. V gave up 0 bases and J gave up 3 bases, with 7 bases separating them. CDR3 nucleotide sequence: TGCGCCAGCAGCTTGGACAGTCTCTACAATGAGCAGTTCTTC. Translated: CASSLDSLYNEQFF.

The chain couples TRBV27 to TRBJ2-7, with D possibly being TRBD1 (7 bases). V lost 9 bases, J lost 3 bases, and 15 bases lay in between. The CDR3 totals 13 residues. CDR1 and CDR2 from the germline V gene are MNHEY and SMNVEV (reference sequence). Written as DNA, the CDR3 is TGTGCCAGTTGGAGGGGGGACAGCTACGAGCAGTACTTC. Translated: CASWRGDSYEQYF.

Notes on this clone: Compared with germline, one end of the junction differs, possibly owing to a read error. The chain employs TRBV4-1 and TRBJ1-1; D uncertain. The CDR3 contains 17 residues. CDR1 and CDR2 from the germline V gene are MGHRA and YSYEKL. The CDR3 sequence is CASSLQYRARRAVELSF. CDR3 in DNA: TGCGCCAGCAGCCTTCAATATCGTGCTAGGAGGGCAGTGGAGCTTTCTTTT.